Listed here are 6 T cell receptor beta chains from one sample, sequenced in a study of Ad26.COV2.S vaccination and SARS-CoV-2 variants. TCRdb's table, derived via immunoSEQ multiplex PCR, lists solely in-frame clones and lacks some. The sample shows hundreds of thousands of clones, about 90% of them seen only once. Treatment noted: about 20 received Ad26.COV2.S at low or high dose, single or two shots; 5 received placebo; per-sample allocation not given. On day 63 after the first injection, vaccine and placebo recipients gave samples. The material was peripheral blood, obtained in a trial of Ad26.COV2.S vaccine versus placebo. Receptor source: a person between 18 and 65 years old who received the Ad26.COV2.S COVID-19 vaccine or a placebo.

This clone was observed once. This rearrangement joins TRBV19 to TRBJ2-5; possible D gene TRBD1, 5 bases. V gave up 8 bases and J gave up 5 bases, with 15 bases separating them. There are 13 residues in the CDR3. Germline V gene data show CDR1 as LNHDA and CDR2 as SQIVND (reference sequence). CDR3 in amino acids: CASSPGLTETQYF. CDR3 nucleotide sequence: TGTGCCAGTTCACCAGGGTTGACGGAGACCCAGTACTTC.

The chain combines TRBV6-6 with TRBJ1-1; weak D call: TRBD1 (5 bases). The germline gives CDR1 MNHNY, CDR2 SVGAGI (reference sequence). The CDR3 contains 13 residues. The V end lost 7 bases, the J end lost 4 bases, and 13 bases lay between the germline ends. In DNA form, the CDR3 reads TGTGCCAGCAACGACGGGACGGCCACTGAAGCTTTCTTT. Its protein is CASNDGTATEAFF.

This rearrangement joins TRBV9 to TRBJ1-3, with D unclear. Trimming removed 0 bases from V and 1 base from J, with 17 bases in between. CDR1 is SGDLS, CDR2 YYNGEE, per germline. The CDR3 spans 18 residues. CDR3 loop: CASSVAPRPGVSGNTIYF. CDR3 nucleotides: TGTGCCAGCAGCGTAGCCCCTCGACCAGGAGTTTCTGGAAACACCATATATTTT. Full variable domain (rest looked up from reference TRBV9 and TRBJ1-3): DSGVTQTPKHLITATGQRVTLRCSPRSGDLSVYWYQQSLDQGLQFLIQYYNGEERAKGNILERFSAQQFPDLHSELNLSSLELGDSALYFCASSVAPRPGVSGNTIYFGEGSWLTVV.

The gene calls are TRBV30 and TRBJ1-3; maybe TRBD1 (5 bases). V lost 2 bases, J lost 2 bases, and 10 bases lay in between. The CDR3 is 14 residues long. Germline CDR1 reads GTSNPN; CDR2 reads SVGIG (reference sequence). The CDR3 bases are TGTGCCTGGAGTATCGAGGGGACTGGAAACACCATATATTTT. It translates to CAWSIEGTGNTIYF. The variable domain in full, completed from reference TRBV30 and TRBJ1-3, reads SQTIHQWPATLVQPVGSPLSLECTVEGTSNPNLYWYRQAAGRGLQLLFYSVGIGQISSEVPQNLSASRPQDRQFILSSKKLLLSDSGFYLCAWSIEGTGNTIYFGEGSWLTVV.

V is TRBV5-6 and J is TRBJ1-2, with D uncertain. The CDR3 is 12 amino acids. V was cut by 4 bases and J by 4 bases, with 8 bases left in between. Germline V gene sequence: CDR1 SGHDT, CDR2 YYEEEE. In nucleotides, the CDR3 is TGTGCCAGCAGCATTTTGGGCTATGGCTACACCTTC. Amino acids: CASSILGYGYTF.

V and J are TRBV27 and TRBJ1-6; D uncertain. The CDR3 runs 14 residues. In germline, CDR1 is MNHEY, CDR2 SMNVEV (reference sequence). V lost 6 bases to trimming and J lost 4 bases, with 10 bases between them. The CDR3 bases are TGTGCCAGCAGAGTAGACGGTTATAATTCACCCCTCCACTTT. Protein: CASRVDGYNSPLHF.